This TCR beta chain was recorded in a study of blood T cell repertoires in COVID-19. Overall study: Collection of acute and convalescent COVID-19 samples took place in the United States, Italy and Spain. The analysed material was cDNA or gDNA that came from T cells, B-cell-depleted T cells, or PBMCs.

The authors' processing: For nucleated cells, counts were estimated from reference gene primer amplification. Clones were sequenced by immunoSEQ multiplex PCR, and TCRdb holds only the in-frame ones, with some missing. The D gene and trimming were derived from the DNA, and the V and J assignments and clone size from that table. The sample includes 100,000 to 150,000 clones, less than 85% of them seen just once. The germline CDR1 and CDR2 sequences are SGHVS and FQNEAQ. The CDR3 spans 14 residues. V lost 5 bases to trimming and J lost 6 bases; unmatched junction nucleotides: 10. The sequence derives from a woman aged 60-75 years with acute or convalescent COVID-19. What was sequenced was peripheral blood. The rearrangement joins TRBV7-8 to TRBJ2-7; 7 bases match TRBD1. Here the CDR3 reads CASSRRQGSGEQYV. The CDR3 DNA sequence: TGTGCCAGCAGCAGGAGACAGGGATCGGGCGAGCAGTACGTC.